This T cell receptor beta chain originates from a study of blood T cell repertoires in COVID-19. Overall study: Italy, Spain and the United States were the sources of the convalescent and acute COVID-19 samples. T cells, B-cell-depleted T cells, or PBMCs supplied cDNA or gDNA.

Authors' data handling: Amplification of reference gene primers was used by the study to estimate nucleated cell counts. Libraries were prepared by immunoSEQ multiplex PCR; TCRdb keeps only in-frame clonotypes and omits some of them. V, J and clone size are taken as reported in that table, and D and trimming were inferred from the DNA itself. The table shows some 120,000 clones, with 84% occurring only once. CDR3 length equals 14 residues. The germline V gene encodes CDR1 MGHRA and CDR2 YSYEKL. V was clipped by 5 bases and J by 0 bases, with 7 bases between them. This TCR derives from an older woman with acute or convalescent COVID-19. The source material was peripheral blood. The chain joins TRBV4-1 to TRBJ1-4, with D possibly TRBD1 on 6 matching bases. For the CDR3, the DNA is TGCGCCAGCAGCAGGACAGCAACTAATGAAAAACTGTTTTTT. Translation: CASSRTATNEKLFF.